The 6 T cell receptor delta chains in this list originate from one sample, sequenced in a study of gamma-delta T cells after stem cell transplantation. TCRdb fed the RT-PCR reads into CATT to redo clone calling. Of approximately 3,200 delta-chain clones in the sample, around a fifth were seen once. Sequenced sample: gamma-delta T cells. Receptors originate from a human donor. It is not recorded whose cells these are; they may come from a transplant donor.

Concerning this clone itself: TCRdb has a much larger clone's protein, which differs at residue 9 from the translation of this DNA, likely because of a read error; what is shown is the protein translated from the DNA. CDR3 sequence reads: CACDNLLGNTPNKLIF. The CDR3 nucleotides are TGTGCCTGTGACAACCTACTGGGGAATACGCCAAATAAACTCATCTTT. The chain couples TRDV2 to TRDJ1, with 7 bases identical to TRDD3. The CDR3 extends over 16 amino acids. The trim removed 2 bases at V and 6 bases at J, leaving 14 bases unmatched. In germline, CDR1 is GEAIGNYY, CDR2 EKD.

In this sample, this clone turned up a few times. A far larger clone is just one base off, so this is likely a read error. J is TRDJ1 and V is TRDV2; TRDD3 aligns across 9 bases. CDR1 is GEAIGNYY and CDR2 is EKD in the germline V gene. The CDR3 totals 16 residues. Germline trimming cut 2 bases from V and 1 base from J; bases unmatched to any gene: 7. Here the CDR3 reads CACDNTGDTITDKLIF. The CDR3 DNA reads as TGTGCCTGTGACAACACGGGGGATACCATCACCGATAAACTCATCTTT.

In its sample, this clone is medium-sized. This chain links TRDV2 with TRDJ1; 12 nucleotides match TRDD3. The CDR3 contains 22 residues. Per germline, CDR1 GEAIGNYY and CDR2 EKD. The V gene end was trimmed by 6 bases and the J gene end by 2 bases; junction bases not matched to a gene: 27. CDR3 DNA: TGTGCCTGTACCCCCCTATCTTCCTACTCTGGGGGATACGAGGGGGGGACCGATAAACTCATCTTT. It specifies CACTPLSSYSGGYEGGTDKLIF.

J is TRDJ1 and V is TRDV2, with 8 positions matching TRDD3. The J segment lost 5 bases and the V segment lost 1 base, leaving 17 bases of the junction unmatched. The CDR3 extends over 18 amino acids. Germline CDR1 reads GEAIGNYY; CDR2 reads EKD. DNA of the CDR3: TGTGCCTGTGACACGATTACTGGGGGCCCCCTAAAGAGGGATAAACTCATCTTT. It is translated as CACDTITGGPLKRDKLIF.

The V and J genes are TRDV2 and TRDJ1; D could derive from TRDD1 or TRDD3 (5 bases each). Trimming stripped 0 bases from V and 0 bases from J, with 22 bases between. Germline V gene data show CDR1 as GEAIGNYY and CDR2 as EKD. The CDR3 length is 19 residues. CDR3 loop: CACDTVIGGTRQYTDKLIF. The CDR3 bases are TGTGCCTGTGACACCGTAATAGGGGGTACACGCCAGTACACCGATAAACTCATCTTT.

V and J are TRDV1 and TRDJ1; 9 nucleotides agree with TRDD3. CDR1 and CDR2 from the germline V gene are TSWWSYY and QGS. After removal of 3 bases from V and 0 bases from J, the junction contained 26 bases not matched to a gene. The CDR3 has 23 residues. The CDR3 coding sequence is TGTGCTCTTGGGGAGGGATATGGCTACCCGGTTACTGGGGGAACCCCGTACACCGATAAACTCATCTTT. Translation gives CALGEGYGYPVTGGTPYTDKLIF.